This entry describes one T cell receptor (beta chain). This sample is part of a study of Ad26.COV2.S vaccination and SARS-CoV-2 variants. For the study at large: Intramuscularly, Ad26.COV2.S was given either once or twice, 56 days apart.

Assay: immunoSEQ multiplex PCR; the TCRdb copy retains only in-frame clones and omits some. The repertoire consists of 300,000 to 500,000 clones, with roughly nine tenths occurring once and the leading ten covering 3.5%. V was cut by 1 base and J by 7 bases, with 7 bases left in between. CDR1 and CDR2 (germline): SGHTA, FQGNSA. This CDR3 has 13 residues. Treatment described: roughly 19 received Ad26.COV2.S at low or high dose, single or two shots; 5 received placebo; per-sample allocation not given. At day 63 after the first vaccine or placebo injection, samples were drawn. The sequence was obtained from a person aged 18 to 59 who received the Ad26.COV2.S COVID-19 vaccine or a placebo. The chain carries TRBV7-2 and TRBJ1-4; D is uncertain. The sample in question was peripheral blood, obtained in a trial of Ad26.COV2.S vaccine versus placebo. The CDR3, as DNA: TGTGCCAGCAGCTTAGGCGAGACTGAAAAACTGTTTTTT. This codes for CASSLGETEKLFF.